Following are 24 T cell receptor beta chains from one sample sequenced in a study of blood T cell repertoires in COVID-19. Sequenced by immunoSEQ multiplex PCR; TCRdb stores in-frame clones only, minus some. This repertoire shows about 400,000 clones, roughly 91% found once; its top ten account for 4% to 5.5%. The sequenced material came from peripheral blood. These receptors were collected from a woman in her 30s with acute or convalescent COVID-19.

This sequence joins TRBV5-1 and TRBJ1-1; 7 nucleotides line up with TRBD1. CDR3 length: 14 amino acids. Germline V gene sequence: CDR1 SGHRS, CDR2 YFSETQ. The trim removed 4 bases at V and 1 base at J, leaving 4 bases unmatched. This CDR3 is CASSIGGRNTEAFF. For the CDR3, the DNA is TGCGCCAGCAGCATAGGGGGCCGGAACACTGAAGCTTTCTTT.

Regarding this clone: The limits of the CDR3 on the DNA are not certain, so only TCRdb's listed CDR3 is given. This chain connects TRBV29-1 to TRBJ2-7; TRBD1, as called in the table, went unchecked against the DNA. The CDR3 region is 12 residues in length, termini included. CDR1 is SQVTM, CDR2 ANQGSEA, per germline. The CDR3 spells CSVVGTGADIYF.

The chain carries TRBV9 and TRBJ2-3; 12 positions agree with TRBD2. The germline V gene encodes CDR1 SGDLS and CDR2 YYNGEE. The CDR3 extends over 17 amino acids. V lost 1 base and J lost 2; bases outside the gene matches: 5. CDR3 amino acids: CASSVLAGGLYTDTQYF. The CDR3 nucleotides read TGTGCCAGCAGCGTACTAGCGGGGGGGCTATACACAGATACGCAGTATTTT.

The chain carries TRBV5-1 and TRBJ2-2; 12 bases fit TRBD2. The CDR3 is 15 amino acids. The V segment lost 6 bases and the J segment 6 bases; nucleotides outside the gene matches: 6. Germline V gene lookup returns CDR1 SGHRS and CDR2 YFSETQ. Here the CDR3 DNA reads TGCGCCAGCAAACTAGCGGGGGGTATGGCCGGGGAGCTGTTTTTT. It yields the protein CASKLAGGMAGELFF.

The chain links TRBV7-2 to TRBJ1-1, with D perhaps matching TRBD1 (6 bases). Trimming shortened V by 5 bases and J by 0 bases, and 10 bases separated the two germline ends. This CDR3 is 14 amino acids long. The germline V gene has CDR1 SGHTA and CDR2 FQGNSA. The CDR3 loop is CASSTTGLNTEAFF. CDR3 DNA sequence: TGTGCCAGCAGCACGACAGGTTTGAACACTGAAGCTTTCTTT.

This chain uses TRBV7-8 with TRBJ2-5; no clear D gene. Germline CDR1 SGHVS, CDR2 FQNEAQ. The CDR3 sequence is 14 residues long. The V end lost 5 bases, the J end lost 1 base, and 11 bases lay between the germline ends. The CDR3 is CASSQSIRQETQYF. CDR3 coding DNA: TGTGCCAGCAGCCAGTCTATACGCCAAGAGACCCAGTACTTC.

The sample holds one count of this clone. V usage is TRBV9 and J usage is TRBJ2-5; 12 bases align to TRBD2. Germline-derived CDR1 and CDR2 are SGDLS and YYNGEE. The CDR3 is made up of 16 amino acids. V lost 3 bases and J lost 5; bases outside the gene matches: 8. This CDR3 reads CASSGGTGTSGETQYF. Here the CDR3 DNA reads TGTGCCAGCAGCGGAGGGACCGGGACTAGCGGGGAGACCCAGTACTTC.

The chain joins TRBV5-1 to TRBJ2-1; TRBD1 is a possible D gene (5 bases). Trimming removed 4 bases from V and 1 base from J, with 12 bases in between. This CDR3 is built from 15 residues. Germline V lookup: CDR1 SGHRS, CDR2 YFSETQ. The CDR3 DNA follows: TGCGCCAGCAGCCAGACAGCTACTTCCTACAATGAGCAGTTCTTC. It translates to CASSQTATSYNEQFF.

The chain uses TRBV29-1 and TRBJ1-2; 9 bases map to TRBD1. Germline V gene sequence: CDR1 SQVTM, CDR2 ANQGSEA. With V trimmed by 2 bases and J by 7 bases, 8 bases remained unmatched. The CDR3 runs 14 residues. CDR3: CSVEKGQGFGGYTF. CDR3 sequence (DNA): TGCAGCGTTGAAAAAGGACAGGGGTTTGGTGGCTACACCTTC.

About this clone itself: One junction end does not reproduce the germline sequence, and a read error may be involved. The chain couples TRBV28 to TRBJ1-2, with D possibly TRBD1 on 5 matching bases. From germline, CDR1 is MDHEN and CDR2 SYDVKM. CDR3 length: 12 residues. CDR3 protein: CACRSGGYGYTF. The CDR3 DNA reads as TGTGCCTGCAGGTCCGGGGGGTATGGCTACACCTTC.

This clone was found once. The CDR3 sequence: CAISESGQKQFF. CDR3 DNA: TGTGCCATCAGTGAGTCGGGCCAGAAGCAGTTCTTC. The chain is built from TRBV10-3 and TRBJ2-1; unclear D gene. Germline V gives CDR1 ENHRY, CDR2 SYGVKD. This CDR3 is built from 12 residues. Trimming took 0 bases from V and 11 from J, leaving 8 bases between them.

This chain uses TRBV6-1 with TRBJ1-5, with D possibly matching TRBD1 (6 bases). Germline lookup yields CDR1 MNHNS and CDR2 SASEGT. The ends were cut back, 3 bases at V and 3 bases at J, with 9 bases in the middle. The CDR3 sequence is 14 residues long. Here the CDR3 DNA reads TGTGCCAGCAGTGATTACAGGGTCAATCAGCCCCAGCATTTT. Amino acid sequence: CASSDYRVNQPQHF.

CDR3 nucleotides: TGTGCCAGCAGCCCCGGGACAGGGGACACCGGGGAGCTGTTTTTT. Protein: CASSPGTGDTGELFF. The chain recombines TRBV5-6 with TRBJ2-2; 10 nucleotides agree with TRBD1. CDR1 is SGHDT and CDR2 is YYEEEE in the germline V gene. CDR3 length: 15 amino acids. Trimming cost V 4 bases and J 3 bases; bases outside gene matches: 3.

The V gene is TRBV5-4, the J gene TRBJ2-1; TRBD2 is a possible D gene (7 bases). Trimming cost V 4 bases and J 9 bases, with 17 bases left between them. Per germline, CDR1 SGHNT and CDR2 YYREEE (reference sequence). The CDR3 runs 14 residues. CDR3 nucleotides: TGTGCCAGCAGCCCGTGGGGGGGCGGGGTTGAGCAGTTCTTC. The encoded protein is CASSPWGGGVEQFF.

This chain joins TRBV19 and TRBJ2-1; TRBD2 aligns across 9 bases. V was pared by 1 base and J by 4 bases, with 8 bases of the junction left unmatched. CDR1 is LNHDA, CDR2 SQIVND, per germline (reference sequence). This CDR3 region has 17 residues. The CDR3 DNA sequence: TGTGCCAGTAGTATAGCGGCGGGAGGGAATCTATACAATGAGCAGTTCTTC. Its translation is CASSIAAGGNLYNEQFF.

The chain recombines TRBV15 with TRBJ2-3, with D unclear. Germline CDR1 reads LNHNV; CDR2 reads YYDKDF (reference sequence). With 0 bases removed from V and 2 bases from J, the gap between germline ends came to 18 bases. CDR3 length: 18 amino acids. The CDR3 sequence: CATSRDPLRVSPTDTQYF. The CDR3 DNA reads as TGTGCCACCAGCAGAGATCCCCTCCGAGTGAGTCCCACAGATACGCAGTATTTT.

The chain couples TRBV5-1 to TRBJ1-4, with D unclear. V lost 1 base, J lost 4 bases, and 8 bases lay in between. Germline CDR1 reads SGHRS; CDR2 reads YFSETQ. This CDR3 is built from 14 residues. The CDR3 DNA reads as TGCGCCAGCAGCTTGTCGCGGAGTAATGAAAAACTGTTTTTT. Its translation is CASSLSRSNEKLFF.

The CDR3 coding sequence is TGTGCCAGCGCCGAGAGGGCCCACGAGCAGTACTTC. Translation gives CASAERAHEQYF. The V gene is TRBV6-6, the J gene TRBJ2-7; D perhaps matches TRBD2 (5 bases). The CDR3 sequence is 12 residues long. Germline loops: CDR1 MNHNY, CDR2 SVGAGI (reference sequence). Trimming left V 8 bases short and J 5 bases short, with 13 bases between.

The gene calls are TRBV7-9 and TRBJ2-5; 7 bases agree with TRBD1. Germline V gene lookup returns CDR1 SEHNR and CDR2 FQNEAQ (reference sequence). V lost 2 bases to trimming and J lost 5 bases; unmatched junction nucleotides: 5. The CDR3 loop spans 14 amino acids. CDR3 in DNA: TGTGCCAGCAGCTTAAATACAGGGGTCGAGACCCAGTACTTC. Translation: CASSLNTGVETQYF.

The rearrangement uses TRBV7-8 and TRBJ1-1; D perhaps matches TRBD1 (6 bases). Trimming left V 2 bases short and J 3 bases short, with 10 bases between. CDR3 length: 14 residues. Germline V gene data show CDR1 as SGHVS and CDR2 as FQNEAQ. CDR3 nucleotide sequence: TGTGCCAGCAGCTTACTTTCAGGGGACACTGAAGCTTTCTTT. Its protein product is CASSLLSGDTEAFF.

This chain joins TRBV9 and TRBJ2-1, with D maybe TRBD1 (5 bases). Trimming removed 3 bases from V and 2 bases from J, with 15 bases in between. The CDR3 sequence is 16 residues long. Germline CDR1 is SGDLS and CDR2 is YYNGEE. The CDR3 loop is CASSARVWSPYNEQFF. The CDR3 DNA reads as TGTGCCAGCAGCGCCAGGGTTTGGAGCCCCTACAATGAGCAGTTCTTC.

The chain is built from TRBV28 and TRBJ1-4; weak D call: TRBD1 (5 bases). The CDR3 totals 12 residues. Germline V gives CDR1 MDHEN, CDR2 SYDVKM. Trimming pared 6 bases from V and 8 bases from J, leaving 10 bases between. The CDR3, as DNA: TGTGCCAGCAGCCGGGGGGGGGAAAAACTGTTTTTT. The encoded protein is CASSRGGEKLFF.

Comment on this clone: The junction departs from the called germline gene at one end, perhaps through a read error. CDR3 sequence (DNA): TGTGCCAGCACCCTCACCTTAGCTCAATCAGCCCCAGCTTTT. Amino acids: CASTLTLAQSAPAF. The rearrangement joins TRBV28 to TRBJ1-5; D remains ambiguous. Germline V gives CDR1 MDHEN, CDR2 SYDVKM. The CDR3 covers 14 residues.

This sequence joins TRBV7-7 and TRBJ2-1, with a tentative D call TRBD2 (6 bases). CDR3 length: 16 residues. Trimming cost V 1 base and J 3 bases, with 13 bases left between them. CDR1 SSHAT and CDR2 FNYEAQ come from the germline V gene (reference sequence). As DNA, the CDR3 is TGTGCCAGCAGCTTAGAAGTGTGGAGGGTCTACAATGAGCAGTTCTTC. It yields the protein CASSLEVWRVYNEQFF. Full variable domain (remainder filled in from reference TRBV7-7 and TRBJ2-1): GAGVSQSPRYKVTKRGQDVTLRCDPISSHATLYWYQQALGQGPEFLTYFNYEAQPDKSGLPSDRFSAERPEGSISTLTIQRTEQRDSAMYRCASSLEVWRVYNEQFFGPGTRLTVL.